This T cell receptor beta chain originates from a study of shared clonotypes between healthy human individuals. Overall study: Donors, aged 18 to 49, were a couple of women and a few men.

The method was immunoSEQ multiplex PCR; TCRdb's version includes in-frame clones alone and lacks a portion of them. The sample lists 2 million to 3 million clones, roughly 93% seen once, with around 0.4% in the top ten. All the donors were Caucasian adults who lived in Nashville, Tennessee. V trimming: 6 bases; J trimming: 5 bases; junction bases outside the gene matches: 7. This CDR3 contains 14 residues. Germline-derived CDR1 and CDR2 are SGHRS and YFSETQ. The chain carries TRBV5-1 and TRBJ1-4; 7 bases agree with TRBD1. The source is a man aged 18 to 30 in good health. Some clones in this sample may be carry-over from other donors' samples. The sample was naive CD4+ T cells from PBMCs. The subset is: CD45RA+ positively selected. CDR3 sequence: CASTVGDSNEKLFF. CDR3 nucleotides: TGCGCCAGCACCGTAGGGGACAGCAATGAAAAACTGTTTTTT. Complete variable domain (other parts from reference TRBV5-1 and TRBJ1-4): KAGVTQTPRYLIKTRGQQVTLSCSPISGHRSVSWYQQTPGQGLQFLFEYFSETQRNKGNFPGRFSGRQFSNSRSEMNVSTLELGDSALYLCASTVGDSNEKLFFGSGTQLSVL.